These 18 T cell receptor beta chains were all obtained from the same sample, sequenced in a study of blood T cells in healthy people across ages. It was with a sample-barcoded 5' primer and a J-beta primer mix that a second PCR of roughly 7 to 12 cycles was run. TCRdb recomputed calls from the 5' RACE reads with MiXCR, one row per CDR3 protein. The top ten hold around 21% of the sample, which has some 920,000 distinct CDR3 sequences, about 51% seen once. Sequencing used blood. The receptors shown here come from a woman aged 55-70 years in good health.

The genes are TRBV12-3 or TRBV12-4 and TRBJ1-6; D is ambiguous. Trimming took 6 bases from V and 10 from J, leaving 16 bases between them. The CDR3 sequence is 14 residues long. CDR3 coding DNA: TGTGCCAGCAGCGGGCCAGCTATAGGGTCACCCCTCCACTTT. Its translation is CASSGPAIGSPLHF.

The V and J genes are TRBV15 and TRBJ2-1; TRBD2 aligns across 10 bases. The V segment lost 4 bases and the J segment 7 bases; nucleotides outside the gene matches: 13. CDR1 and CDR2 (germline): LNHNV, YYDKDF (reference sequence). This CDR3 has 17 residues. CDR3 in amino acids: CATSTLGLAVGQNEQFF. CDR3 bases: TGTGCCACCAGCACCTTAGGACTAGCGGTGGGACAGAATGAGCAGTTCTTC.

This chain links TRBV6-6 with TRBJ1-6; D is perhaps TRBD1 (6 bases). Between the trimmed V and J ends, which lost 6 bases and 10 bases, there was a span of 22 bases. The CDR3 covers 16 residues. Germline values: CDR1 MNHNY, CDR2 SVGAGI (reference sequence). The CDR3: CASSDGLGRGASPLHF. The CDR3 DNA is TGTGCCAGCAGCGACGGACTAGGCAGGGGCGCGTCACCCCTCCACTTT.

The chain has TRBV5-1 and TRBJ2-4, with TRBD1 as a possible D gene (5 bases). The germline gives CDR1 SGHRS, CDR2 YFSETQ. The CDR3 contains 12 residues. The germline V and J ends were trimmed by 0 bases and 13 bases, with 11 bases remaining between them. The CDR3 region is CASSLEGQEQYF. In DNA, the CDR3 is TGCGCCAGCAGCTTGGAAGGACAAGAGCAGTACTTC.

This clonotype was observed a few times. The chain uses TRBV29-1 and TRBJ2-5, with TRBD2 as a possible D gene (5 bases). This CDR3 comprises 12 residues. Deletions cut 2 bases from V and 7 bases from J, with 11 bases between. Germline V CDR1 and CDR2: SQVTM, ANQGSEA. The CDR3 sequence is CSVESGDGTQYF. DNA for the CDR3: TGCAGCGTTGAATCCGGGGATGGGACCCAGTACTTC. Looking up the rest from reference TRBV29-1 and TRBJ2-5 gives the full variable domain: SAVISQKPSRDICQRGTSLTIQCQVDSQVTMMFWYRQQPGQSLTLIATANQGSEATYESGFVIDKFPISRPNLTFSTLTVSNMSPEDSSIYLCSVESGDGTQYFGPGTRLLVL.

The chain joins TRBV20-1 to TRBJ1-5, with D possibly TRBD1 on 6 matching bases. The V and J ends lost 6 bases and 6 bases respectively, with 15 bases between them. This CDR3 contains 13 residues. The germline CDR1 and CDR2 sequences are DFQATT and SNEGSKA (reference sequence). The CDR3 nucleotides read TGCAGTGCAGGGGGGGTTGCAAGTCAGCCCCAGCATTTT. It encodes CSAGGVASQPQHF.

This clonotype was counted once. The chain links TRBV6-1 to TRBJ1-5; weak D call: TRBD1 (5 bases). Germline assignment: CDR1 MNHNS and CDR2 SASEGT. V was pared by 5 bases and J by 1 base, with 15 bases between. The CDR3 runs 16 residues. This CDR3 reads CASSSKTGMSNQPQHF. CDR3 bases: TGTGCCAGCAGTTCCAAAACAGGAATGAGCAATCAGCCCCAGCATTTT.

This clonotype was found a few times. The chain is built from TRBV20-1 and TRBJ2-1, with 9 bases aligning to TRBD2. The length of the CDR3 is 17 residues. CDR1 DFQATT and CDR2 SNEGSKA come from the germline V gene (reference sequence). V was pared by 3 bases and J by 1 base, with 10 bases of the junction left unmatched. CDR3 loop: CSARVAGGTTSYNEQFF. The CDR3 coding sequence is TGCAGTGCTAGGGTGGCGGGAGGGACAACTTCCTACAATGAGCAGTTCTTC.

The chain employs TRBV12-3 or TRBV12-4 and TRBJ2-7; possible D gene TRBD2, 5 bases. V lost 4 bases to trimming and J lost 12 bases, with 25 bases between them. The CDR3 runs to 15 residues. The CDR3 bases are TGTGCCAGCAGTTGGACTGGGCGGGCGCAGGAGACCCGGTACTTC. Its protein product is CASSWTGRAQETRYF.

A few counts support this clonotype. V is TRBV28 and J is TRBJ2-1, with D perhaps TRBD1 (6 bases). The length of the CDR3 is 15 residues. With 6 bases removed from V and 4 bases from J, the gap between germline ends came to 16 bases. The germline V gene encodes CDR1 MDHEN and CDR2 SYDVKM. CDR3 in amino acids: CASSLRGVRYNEQFF. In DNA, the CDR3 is TGTGCCAGCAGCCTCAGGGGAGTAAGATACAATGAGCAGTTCTTC. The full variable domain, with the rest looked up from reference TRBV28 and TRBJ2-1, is DVKVTQSSRYLVKRTGEKVFLECVQDMDHENMFWYRQDPGLGLRLIYFSYDVKMKEKGDIPEGYSVSREKKERFSLILESASTNQTSMYLCASSLRGVRYNEQFFGPGTRLTVL.

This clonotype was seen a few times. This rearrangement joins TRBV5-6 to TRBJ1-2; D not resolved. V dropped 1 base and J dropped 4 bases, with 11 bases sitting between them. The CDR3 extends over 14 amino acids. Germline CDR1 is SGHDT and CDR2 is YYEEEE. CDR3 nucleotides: TGTGCCAGCAGCTTGACACCTTCGGTCTATGGCTACACCTTC. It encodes CASSLTPSVYGYTF.

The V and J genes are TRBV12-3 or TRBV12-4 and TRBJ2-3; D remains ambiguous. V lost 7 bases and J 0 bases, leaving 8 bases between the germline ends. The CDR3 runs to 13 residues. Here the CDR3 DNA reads TGTGCCAGCATAGGCCCTAGCACAGATACGCAGTATTTT. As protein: CASIGPSTDTQYF.

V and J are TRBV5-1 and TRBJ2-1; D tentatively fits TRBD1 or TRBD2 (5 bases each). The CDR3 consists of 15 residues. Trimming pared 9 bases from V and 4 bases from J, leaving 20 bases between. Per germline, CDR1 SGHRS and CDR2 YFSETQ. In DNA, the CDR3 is TGCGCCAACTCCTTTGGGACGAGTCCTTACAATGAGCAGTTCTTC. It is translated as CANSFGTSPYNEQFF. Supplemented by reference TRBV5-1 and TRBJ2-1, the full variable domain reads KAGVTQTPRYLIKTRGQQVTLSCSPISGHRSVSWYQQTPGQGLQFLFEYFSETQRNKGNFPGRFSGRQFSNSRSEMNVSTLELGDSALYLCANSFGTSPYNEQFFGPGTRLTVL.

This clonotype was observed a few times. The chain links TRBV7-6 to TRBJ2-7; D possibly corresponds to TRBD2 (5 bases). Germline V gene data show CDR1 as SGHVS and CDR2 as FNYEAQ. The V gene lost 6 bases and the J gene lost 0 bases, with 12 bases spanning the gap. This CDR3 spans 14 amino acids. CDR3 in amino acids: CASSPLGLSYEQYF. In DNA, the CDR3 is TGTGCCAGCAGTCCGCTCGGACTCTCCTACGAGCAGTACTTC.

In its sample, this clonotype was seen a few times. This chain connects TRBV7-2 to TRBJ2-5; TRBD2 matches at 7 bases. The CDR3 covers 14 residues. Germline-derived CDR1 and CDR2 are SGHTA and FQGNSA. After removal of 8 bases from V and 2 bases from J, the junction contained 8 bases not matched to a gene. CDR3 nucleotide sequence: TGTGCCAGCGTATCGGGAGGTGTTCAAGAGACCCAGTACTTC. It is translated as CASVSGGVQETQYF. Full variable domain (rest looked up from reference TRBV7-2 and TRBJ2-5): GAGVSQSPSNKVTEKGKDVELRCDPISGHTALYWYRQSLGQGLEFLIYFQGNSAPDKSGLPSDRFSAERTGGSVSTLTIQRTQQEDSAVYLCASVSGGVQETQYFGPGTRLLVL.

The CDR3 region is CASRLGVYSYEQYF. Here the CDR3 DNA reads TGTGCCAGCAGATTAGGGGTATACTCCTACGAGCAGTACTTC. V gene TRBV27 combines with J gene TRBJ2-7; tentative D call: TRBD1 (5 bases). Trimming shortened V by 6 bases and J by 0 bases, and 12 bases separated the two germline ends. This CDR3 has 14 amino acids. Germline V gives CDR1 MNHEY, CDR2 SMNVEV (reference sequence).

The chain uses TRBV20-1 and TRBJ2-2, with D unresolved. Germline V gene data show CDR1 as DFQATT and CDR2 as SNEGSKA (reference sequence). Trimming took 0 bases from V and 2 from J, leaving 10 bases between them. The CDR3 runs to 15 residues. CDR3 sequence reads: CSARDFQLNTGELFF. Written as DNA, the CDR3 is TGCAGTGCTAGAGATTTCCAACTAAACACCGGGGAGCTGTTTTTT.

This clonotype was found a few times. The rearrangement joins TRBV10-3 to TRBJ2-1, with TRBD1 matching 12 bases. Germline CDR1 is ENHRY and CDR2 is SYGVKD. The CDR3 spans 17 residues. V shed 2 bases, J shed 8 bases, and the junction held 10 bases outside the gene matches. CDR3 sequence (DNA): TGTGCCATCAGTGAGCCGGGACGGGACAGGGGGCAAGATGAGCAGTTCTTC. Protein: CAISEPGRDRGQDEQFF.